These T cell receptor beta chains were read from a single sample in a study of cytomegalovirus exposure and HLA in healthy donors. The protocol was immunoSEQ multiplex PCR, while the TCRdb copy is restricted to in-frame clones and leaves out a portion. This sample carries approximately 190,000 clones, about 81% of them seen once, and the ten largest clones take roughly 0.75%. Sequencing was performed on PBMCs. All receptors derive from a woman under 30 in good health and CMV-seronegative. Each CDR3 is given with its conserved first and last residue. Fields, in order: V gene, clone size, J gene, CDR3 protein. Expanded clones get a size class; other rows say once, few or many, or leave the size out.

v_gene: TRBV5-1; abundance: NA; j_gene: TRBJ1-1; CDR3aa: CASSAGVGTEAFF
v_gene: TRBV25-1; abundance: NA; j_gene: TRBJ1-2; CDR3aa: CASSPSTGTANYGYTF
v_gene: TRBV9; abundance: NA; j_gene: TRBJ2-1; CDR3aa: CASSDLAGSYNEQFF
v_gene: TRBV6-6; abundance: NA; j_gene: TRBJ2-1; CDR3aa: CASSYEGGNYNEQFF
v_gene: TRBV30; abundance: once; j_gene: TRBJ2-3; CDR3aa: CAVSRGSLPGDTQYF
v_gene: TRBV18; abundance: NA; j_gene: TRBJ2-7; CDR3aa: CASSPSETGGSYEQYF
v_gene: TRBV18; abundance: NA; j_gene: TRBJ2-3; CDR3aa: CASSPQAPGHATDTQYF
v_gene: TRBV9; abundance: NA; j_gene: TRBJ2-7; CDR3aa: CASSGGLGSYEQYF
v_gene: TRBV10-3; abundance: NA; j_gene: TRBJ1-1; CDR3aa: CAISVEQGAASAFF
v_gene: TRBV7-6; abundance: NA; j_gene: TRBJ1-3; CDR3aa: CASSLVPLSRSGNTIYF
v_gene: TRBV27; abundance: few; j_gene: TRBJ1-1; CDR3aa: CASSLGGEAFF
v_gene: TRBV6-5; abundance: few; j_gene: TRBJ1-5; CDR3aa: CASSGTPNQPQHF
v_gene: TRBV19; abundance: NA; j_gene: TRBJ2-5; CDR3aa: CASSSSAGRETQYF
v_gene: TRBV9; abundance: NA; j_gene: TRBJ2-7; CDR3aa: CASSVGLAGWEQYF
v_gene: TRBV5-1; abundance: NA; j_gene: TRBJ2-5; CDR3aa: CASSDPAGGLETQYF
v_gene: TRBV7-6; abundance: NA; j_gene: TRBJ2-1; CDR3aa: CASSNRVDNEQFF
v_gene: TRBV5-1; abundance: NA; j_gene: TRBJ2-1; CDR3aa: CASSSAGSYNEQFF
v_gene: TRBV14; abundance: NA; j_gene: TRBJ1-2; CDR3aa: CASSQGGTGAGGYTF
v_gene: TRBV7-9; abundance: NA; j_gene: TRBJ2-1; CDR3aa: CASSKGTSGLYNEQFF
v_gene: TRBV7-9; abundance: NA; j_gene: TRBJ2-7; CDR3aa: CASSLGARRPYEQYF
v_gene: TRBV19; abundance: NA; j_gene: TRBJ1-5; CDR3aa: CASSITGGSFSNQPQHF
v_gene: TRBV6-1; abundance: few; j_gene: TRBJ1-2; CDR3aa: CASSEKDFYGYTF
v_gene: TRBV4-1; abundance: NA; j_gene: TRBJ2-1; CDR3aa: CASSQERGWEQFF
v_gene: TRBV2; abundance: once; j_gene: TRBJ2-5; CDR3aa: CASSEGAGPRGETQYF
v_gene: TRBV7-9; abundance: NA; j_gene: NA; CDR3aa: CASSLALPGGYEQYF
v_gene: TRBV6-1; abundance: NA; j_gene: TRBJ2-7; CDR3aa: CASTKLDYEQYF
v_gene: TRBV18; abundance: NA; j_gene: TRBJ1-2; CDR3aa: CASSPRQNYGYTF
v_gene: TRBV21-1; abundance: NA; j_gene: TRBJ2-7; CDR3aa: CASSKGGSSYEQYF
v_gene: TRBV27; abundance: NA; j_gene: TRBJ1-2; CDR3aa: CASSRHRDSGSYTF
v_gene: TRBV5-4; abundance: NA; j_gene: TRBJ2-5; CDR3aa: CASSTGGVETQYF
v_gene: TRBV15; abundance: NA; j_gene: TRBJ1-3; CDR3aa: CATSRDLGGSGNTIYF
v_gene: TRBV6-6; abundance: few; j_gene: TRBJ2-7; CDR3aa: CASSGQGHSEQYF
v_gene: TRBV28; abundance: NA; j_gene: TRBJ1-4; CDR3aa: CASETGGAGEKLFF
v_gene: TRBV7-9; abundance: NA; j_gene: TRBJ1-4; CDR3aa: CASSFQQGSEKLFF
v_gene: TRBV19; abundance: NA; j_gene: TRBJ1-3; CDR3aa: CASSMRLSGNTIYF
v_gene: TRBV2; abundance: NA; j_gene: TRBJ2-7; CDR3aa: CASRAGNRGGGYEQYF
v_gene: TRBV21-1; abundance: NA; j_gene: TRBJ2-7; CDR3aa: CASSKGGGGTYEQYF
v_gene: TRBV19; abundance: NA; j_gene: TRBJ2-3; CDR3aa: CASSTSTDTQYF
v_gene: TRBV11-2; abundance: NA; j_gene: TRBJ2-7; CDR3aa: CASSLENQGRSSYEQYF
v_gene: TRBV27; abundance: NA; j_gene: TRBJ1-1; CDR3aa: CASSRFTGDGGGTEAFF
v_gene: TRBV5-1; abundance: NA; j_gene: TRBJ2-3; CDR3aa: CASSSGTSGRQYF
v_gene: TRBV28; abundance: NA; j_gene: TRBJ2-2; CDR3aa: CASSGGGLWSGELFF
v_gene: TRBV4-2; abundance: NA; j_gene: TRBJ2-5; CDR3aa: CASSQEGGQETQYF
v_gene: TRBV30; abundance: NA; j_gene: TRBJ2-7; CDR3aa: CAWSTGLAETYEQYF
v_gene: TRBV27; abundance: NA; j_gene: TRBJ1-1; CDR3aa: CASSLSGRGWAEAFF